The sequence of this T cell receptor (beta chain) was determined in a study of identical twins. Healthy Caucasians supplied all donations. CDR3 length: 13 residues. With 8 bases removed from V and 3 bases from J, the gap between germline ends came to 13 bases. CDR1 is MDHEN and CDR2 is SYDVKM in the germline V gene. This clonotype was counted between two and nine times. What it recognizes is unknown. Study-wide points: Fewer insertions were carried by abundant cord blood beta clonotypes, but none was seen in memory repertoires.

TCRdb passed the 5' RACE reads through MiXCR, listing each CDR3 protein once. The sample yields nearly 250,000 distinct CDR3 sequences, approximately 7% seen once. These data also featured in a second study, about yellow fever vaccine responses in identical twins. That paper states: Convergence reportedly seemed to mark part of the twins' vaccine T cell response, with personalization marking the rest.

The J gene is TRBJ1-1, the V gene TRBV28; D not resolved. This receptor was taken from a woman under 30 in good health. Sequencing used memory (CD45RO+) T cells sorted from blood. As DNA, the CDR3 is TGTGCCAGCCGACGAACTGGGGACACTGAAGCTTTCTTT. As protein: CASRRTGDTEAFF.